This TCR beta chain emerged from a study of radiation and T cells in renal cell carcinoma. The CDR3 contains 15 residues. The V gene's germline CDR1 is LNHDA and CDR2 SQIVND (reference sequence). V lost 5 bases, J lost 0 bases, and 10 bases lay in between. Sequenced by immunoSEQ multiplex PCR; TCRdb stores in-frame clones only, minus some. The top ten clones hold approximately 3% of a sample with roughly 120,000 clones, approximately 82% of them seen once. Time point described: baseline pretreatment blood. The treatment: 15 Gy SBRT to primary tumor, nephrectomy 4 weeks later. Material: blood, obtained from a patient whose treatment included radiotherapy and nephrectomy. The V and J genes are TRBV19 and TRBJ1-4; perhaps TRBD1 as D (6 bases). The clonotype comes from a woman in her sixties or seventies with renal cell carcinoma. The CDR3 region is CASSADRSTNEKLFF. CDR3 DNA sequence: TGTGCCAGTAGTGCCGACAGGTCAACTAATGAAAAACTGTTTTTT. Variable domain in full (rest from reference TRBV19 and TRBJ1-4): DGGITQSPKYLFRKEGQNVTLSCEQNLNHDAMYWYRQDPGQGLRLIYYSQIVNDFQKGDIAEGYSVSREKKESFPLTVTSAQKNPTAFYLCASSADRSTNEKLFFGSGTQLSVL.